This T cell receptor (beta chain) was sequenced for a study of spatial heterogeneity in lung cancer. One entry per CDR3 protein, called by TCRdb with MiXCR from the 5' RACE reads. This sample has over 50,000 distinct CDR3 sequences, with roughly 7.9% found just once. Time point of the sample: sample taken at primary tumor resection. No cells were sorted before sequencing. The whole RNA sequenced was extracted from tumor, nontumor lung or frozen PBMC. This clonotype was observed at least ten times. This CDR3 is 14 amino acids long. Germline loops: CDR1 ENHRY, CDR2 SYGVKD. Trimming removed 6 bases from V and 4 bases from J, with 15 bases in between.

V gene TRBV10-3 combines with J gene TRBJ1-2, with D possibly being TRBD1 (6 bases). The receptor was isolated from a female donor with early-stage non-small cell lung cancer. The material sequenced was PBMCs, taken at surgery. CDR3 residues: CAISGLEGGYGYTF. The CDR3 DNA reads as TGTGCCATCAGCGGACTCGAAGGGGGCTATGGCTACACCTTC.